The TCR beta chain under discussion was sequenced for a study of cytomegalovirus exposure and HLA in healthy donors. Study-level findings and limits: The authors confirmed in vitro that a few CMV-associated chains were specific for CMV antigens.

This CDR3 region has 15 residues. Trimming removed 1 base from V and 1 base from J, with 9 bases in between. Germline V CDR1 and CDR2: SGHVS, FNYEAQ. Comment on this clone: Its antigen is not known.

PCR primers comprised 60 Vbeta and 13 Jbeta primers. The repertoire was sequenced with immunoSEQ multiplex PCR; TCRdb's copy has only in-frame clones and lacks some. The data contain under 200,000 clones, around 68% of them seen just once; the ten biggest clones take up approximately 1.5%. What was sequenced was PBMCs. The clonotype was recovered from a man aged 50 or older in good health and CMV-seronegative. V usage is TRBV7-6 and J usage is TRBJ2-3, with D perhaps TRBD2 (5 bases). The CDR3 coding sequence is TGTGCCAGCAGCTTAGACGGGATTGGCACAGATACGCAGTATTTT. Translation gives CASSLDGIGTDTQYF.